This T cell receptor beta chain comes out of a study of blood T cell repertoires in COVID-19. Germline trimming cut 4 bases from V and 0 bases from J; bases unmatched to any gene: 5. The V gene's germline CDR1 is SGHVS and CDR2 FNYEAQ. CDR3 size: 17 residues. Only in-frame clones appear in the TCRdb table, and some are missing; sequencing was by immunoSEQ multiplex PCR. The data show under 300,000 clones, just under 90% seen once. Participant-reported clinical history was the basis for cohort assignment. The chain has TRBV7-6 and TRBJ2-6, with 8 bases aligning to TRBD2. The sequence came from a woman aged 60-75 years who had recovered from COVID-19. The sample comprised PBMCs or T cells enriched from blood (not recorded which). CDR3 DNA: TGTGCCAGCAGCTCGGGGGGGCTAAGCTCTGGGGCCAACGTCCTGACTTTC. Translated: CASSSGGLSSGANVLTF.